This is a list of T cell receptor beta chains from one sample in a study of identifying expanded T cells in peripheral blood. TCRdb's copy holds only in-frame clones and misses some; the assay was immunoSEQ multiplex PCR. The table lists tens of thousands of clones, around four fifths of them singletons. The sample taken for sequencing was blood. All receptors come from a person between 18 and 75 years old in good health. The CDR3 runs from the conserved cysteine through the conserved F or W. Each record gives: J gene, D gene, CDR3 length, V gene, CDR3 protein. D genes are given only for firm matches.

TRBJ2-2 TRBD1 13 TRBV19 CASTTGDAGELFF
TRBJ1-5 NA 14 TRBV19 CASRGFVGNQPQHF
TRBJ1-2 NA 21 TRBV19 CASSFPGAISGRPSTFYGYTF
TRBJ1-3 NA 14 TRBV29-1 CSVEIQGGGNTIYF
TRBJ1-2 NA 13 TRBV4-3 CASSGDINYGYTF
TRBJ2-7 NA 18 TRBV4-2 CASSQGSPGFSASYEQYF
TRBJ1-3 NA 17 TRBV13 CASSLVPGSSSGNTIYF
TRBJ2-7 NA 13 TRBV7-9 CASSYLGNYEQYF
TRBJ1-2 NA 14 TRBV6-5 CASSYSIQQGSGTF
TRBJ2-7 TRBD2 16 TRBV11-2 CASSRGPRGSSYEQYF
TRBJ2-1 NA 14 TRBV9 CASSVDGSLNEQFF
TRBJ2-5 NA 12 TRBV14 CASGLRDETQYF
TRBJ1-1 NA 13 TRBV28 CASSFNVNTEAFF
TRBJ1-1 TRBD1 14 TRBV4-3 CASSQERGQGEAFF
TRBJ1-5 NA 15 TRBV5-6 CASSFRGTINQPQHF
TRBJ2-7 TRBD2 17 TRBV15 CATSGTSGRGGSYEQYF
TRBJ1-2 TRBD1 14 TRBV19 CASSPGQGARGYTF
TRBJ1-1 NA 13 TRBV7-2 CASSSQPGTEAFF
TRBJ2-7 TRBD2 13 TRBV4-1 CASSQGLAGVQYF
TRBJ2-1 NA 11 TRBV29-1 CSVDSDGYPFF
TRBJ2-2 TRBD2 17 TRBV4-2 CASSQDALAGGTGELFF
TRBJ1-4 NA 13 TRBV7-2 CASSLYGSEKLFF
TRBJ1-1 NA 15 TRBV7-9 CASSLGAGADTEAFF
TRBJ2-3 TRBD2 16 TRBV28 CASSIFSGIRADTQYF
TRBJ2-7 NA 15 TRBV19 CASSVGGYGDYEQYF
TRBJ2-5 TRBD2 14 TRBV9 CASSVGTSAETQYF
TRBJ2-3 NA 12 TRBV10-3 CAIRAVTDTQYF
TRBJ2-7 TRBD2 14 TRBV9 CASSDTSGSSQQYF
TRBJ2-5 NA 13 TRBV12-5 CASGLEGQETQYF
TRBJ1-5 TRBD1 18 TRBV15 CATHRGLAHLGDNQPQHF
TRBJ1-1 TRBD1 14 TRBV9 CASSVRDSYTEAFF
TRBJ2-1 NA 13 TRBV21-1 CASSKRRRLEQFF
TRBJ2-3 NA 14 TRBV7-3 CASSSGLGTDTQYF
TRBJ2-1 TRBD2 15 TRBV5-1 CASSLRTSGYNEQFF
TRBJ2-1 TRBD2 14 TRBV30 CAWTVGLAGNEQFF
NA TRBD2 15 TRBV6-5 CASRPDSGRFYEQYF
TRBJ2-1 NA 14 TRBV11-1 CASSLAGTHNEQFF
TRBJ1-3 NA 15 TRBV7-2 CASSLVGTTGNTIYF
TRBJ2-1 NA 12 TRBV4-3 CASSQENNEQFF
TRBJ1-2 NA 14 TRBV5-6 CASSLGGRAYGYTF